Below are 11 T cell receptor beta chains sequenced from a single sample in a study of OX40 agonist ivuxolimab in advanced cancers. TCRdb's copy holds only in-frame clones and misses some; the assay was immunoSEQ multiplex PCR. There are 50,000 to 55,000 clones in the sample; about 88% occur only once, and 1.5% lies in the top ten. Sequences were derived from CD4+ or CD8+ T cells sorted from blood, sampled in a trial of the OX40 agonist ivuxolimab. The receptors derive from an adult with an advanced solid tumor such as melanoma, head and neck, liver or kidney cancer.

V is TRBV29-1 and J is TRBJ2-2, with 12 bases fitting TRBD1. The CDR3 has 11 residues. J was trimmed by 13 bases and V by 5 bases; bases with no gene match: 2. Per the germline V gene, CDR1 is SQVTM and CDR2 is ANQGSEA. CDR3 residues: CSVWDRGPLFF. CDR3 sequence (DNA): TGCAGCGTTTGGGACAGGGGGCCGCTGTTTTTT.

This chain links TRBV6-6 with TRBJ2-3; no reliable D call. Trimming shortened V by 2 bases and J by 6 bases, and 9 bases separated the two germline ends. Germline loops: CDR1 MNHNY, CDR2 SVGAGI (reference sequence). The CDR3 spans 13 residues. The CDR3 DNA is TGTGCCAGCAGTTACATCGGGTCCGATACGCAGTATTTT. Its translation: CASSYIGSDTQYF.

V is TRBV11-2 and J is TRBJ1-2; 7 bases agree with TRBD1. This CDR3 has 15 amino acids. Germline assignment: CDR1 SGHAT and CDR2 FQNNGV. Trimming cost V 3 bases and J 4 bases; bases outside gene matches: 8. The DNA for the CDR3 is TGTGCCAGCAGCTTCAACCAGGGGGGCAGCTATGGCTACACCTTC. The encoded protein is CASSFNQGGSYGYTF.

The chain joins TRBV7-9 to TRBJ2-7; D might be TRBD2 (5 bases). Deletions cut 8 bases from V and 5 bases from J, with 13 bases between. This CDR3 spans 12 amino acids. The germline V gene encodes CDR1 SEHNR and CDR2 FQNEAQ (reference sequence). The DNA for the CDR3 is TGTGCCAGCGAGAAGGGAGTAAACGAGCAGTACTTC. It specifies CASEKGVNEQYF.

This chain connects TRBV5-1 to TRBJ1-6; TRBD1 agrees at 7 bases. CDR1 is SGHRS and CDR2 is YFSETQ in the germline V gene. There are 15 residues in the CDR3. V trimming: 5 bases; J trimming: 7 bases; junction bases outside the gene matches: 9. Here the CDR3 reads CASSSSGTENSPLHF. The DNA of the CDR3 is TGCGCCAGCAGTTCTTCCGGGACAGAGAATTCACCCCTCCACTTT.

The chain uses TRBV15 and TRBJ2-3, with 10 bases fitting TRBD1. Per the germline V gene, CDR1 is LNHNV and CDR2 is YYDKDF (reference sequence). The V and J ends lost 4 bases and 3 bases, in that order; junction bases with no gene match: 4. This CDR3 comprises 15 residues. Here the CDR3 reads CATSTRDRGTDTQYF. In DNA form, the CDR3 reads TGTGCCACCAGCACCCGGGACAGGGGAACAGATACGCAGTATTTT. Filled out from reference TRBV15 and TRBJ2-3, the complete variable domain reads DAMVIQNPRYQVTQFGKPVTLSCSQTLNHNVMYWYQQKSSQAPKLLFHYYDKDFNNEADTPDNFQSRRPNTSFCFLDIRSPGLGDTAMYLCATSTRDRGTDTQYFGPGTRLTVL.

The chain recombines TRBV4-1 with TRBJ2-7; 8 nucleotides agree with TRBD2. Germline-derived CDR1 and CDR2 are MGHRA and YSYEKL. The CDR3 runs 15 residues. Unmatched junction bases numbered 7, after V lost 0 bases and J lost 6 bases. The CDR3: CASSQDGTRLGEQYF. The DNA of the CDR3 is TGCGCCAGCAGCCAAGACGGGACTAGACTCGGCGAGCAGTACTTC.

The chain recombines TRBV21-1 with TRBJ2-7; whether TRBD2, the table's D call, matches the DNA was not checked. TRBV21-1 constitutes a pseudogene. This CDR3 has 14 amino acids. CDR3 residues: CASRFSGRGYEQYF. The CDR3 nucleotides read TGTGCCAGCAGGTTTAGCGGGAGGGGATACGAGCAGTACTTC.

This CDR3 reads CSVGGTAPSGANVLTF. The CDR3 nucleotides are TGCAGCGTTGGGGGGACAGCACCCTCTGGGGCCAACGTCCTGACTTTC. The V and J genes are TRBV29-1 and TRBJ2-6; 7 positions match TRBD1. Germline trimming cut 4 bases from V and 0 bases from J; bases unmatched to any gene: 6. This CDR3 spans 16 amino acids. Germline CDR1 is SQVTM and CDR2 is ANQGSEA.

The chain joins TRBV5-1 to TRBJ2-1, with TRBD2 matching 8 bases. The CDR3 extends over 18 amino acids. Trimming at V came to 3 bases and at J to 0 bases, leaving 11 bases not matched to a gene. Looked up from germline, CDR1 is SGHRS and CDR2 is YFSETQ. CDR3 residues: CASSSLGSGGHSYNEQFF. The CDR3 DNA reads TGCGCCAGCAGCTCCCTGGGCAGCGGGGGTCACTCCTACAATGAGCAGTTCTTC.

The rearrangement links TRBV30 to TRBJ1-2; D is possibly TRBD1 (5 bases). Trimming left V 0 bases short and J 8 bases short, with 16 bases between. Per the germline V gene, CDR1 is GTSNPN and CDR2 is SVGIG (reference sequence). CDR3 size: 14 residues. CDR3: CAWSVIGGTGGYTF. The CDR3 nucleotides are TGTGCCTGGAGTGTGATAGGAGGGACGGGAGGCTACACCTTC.